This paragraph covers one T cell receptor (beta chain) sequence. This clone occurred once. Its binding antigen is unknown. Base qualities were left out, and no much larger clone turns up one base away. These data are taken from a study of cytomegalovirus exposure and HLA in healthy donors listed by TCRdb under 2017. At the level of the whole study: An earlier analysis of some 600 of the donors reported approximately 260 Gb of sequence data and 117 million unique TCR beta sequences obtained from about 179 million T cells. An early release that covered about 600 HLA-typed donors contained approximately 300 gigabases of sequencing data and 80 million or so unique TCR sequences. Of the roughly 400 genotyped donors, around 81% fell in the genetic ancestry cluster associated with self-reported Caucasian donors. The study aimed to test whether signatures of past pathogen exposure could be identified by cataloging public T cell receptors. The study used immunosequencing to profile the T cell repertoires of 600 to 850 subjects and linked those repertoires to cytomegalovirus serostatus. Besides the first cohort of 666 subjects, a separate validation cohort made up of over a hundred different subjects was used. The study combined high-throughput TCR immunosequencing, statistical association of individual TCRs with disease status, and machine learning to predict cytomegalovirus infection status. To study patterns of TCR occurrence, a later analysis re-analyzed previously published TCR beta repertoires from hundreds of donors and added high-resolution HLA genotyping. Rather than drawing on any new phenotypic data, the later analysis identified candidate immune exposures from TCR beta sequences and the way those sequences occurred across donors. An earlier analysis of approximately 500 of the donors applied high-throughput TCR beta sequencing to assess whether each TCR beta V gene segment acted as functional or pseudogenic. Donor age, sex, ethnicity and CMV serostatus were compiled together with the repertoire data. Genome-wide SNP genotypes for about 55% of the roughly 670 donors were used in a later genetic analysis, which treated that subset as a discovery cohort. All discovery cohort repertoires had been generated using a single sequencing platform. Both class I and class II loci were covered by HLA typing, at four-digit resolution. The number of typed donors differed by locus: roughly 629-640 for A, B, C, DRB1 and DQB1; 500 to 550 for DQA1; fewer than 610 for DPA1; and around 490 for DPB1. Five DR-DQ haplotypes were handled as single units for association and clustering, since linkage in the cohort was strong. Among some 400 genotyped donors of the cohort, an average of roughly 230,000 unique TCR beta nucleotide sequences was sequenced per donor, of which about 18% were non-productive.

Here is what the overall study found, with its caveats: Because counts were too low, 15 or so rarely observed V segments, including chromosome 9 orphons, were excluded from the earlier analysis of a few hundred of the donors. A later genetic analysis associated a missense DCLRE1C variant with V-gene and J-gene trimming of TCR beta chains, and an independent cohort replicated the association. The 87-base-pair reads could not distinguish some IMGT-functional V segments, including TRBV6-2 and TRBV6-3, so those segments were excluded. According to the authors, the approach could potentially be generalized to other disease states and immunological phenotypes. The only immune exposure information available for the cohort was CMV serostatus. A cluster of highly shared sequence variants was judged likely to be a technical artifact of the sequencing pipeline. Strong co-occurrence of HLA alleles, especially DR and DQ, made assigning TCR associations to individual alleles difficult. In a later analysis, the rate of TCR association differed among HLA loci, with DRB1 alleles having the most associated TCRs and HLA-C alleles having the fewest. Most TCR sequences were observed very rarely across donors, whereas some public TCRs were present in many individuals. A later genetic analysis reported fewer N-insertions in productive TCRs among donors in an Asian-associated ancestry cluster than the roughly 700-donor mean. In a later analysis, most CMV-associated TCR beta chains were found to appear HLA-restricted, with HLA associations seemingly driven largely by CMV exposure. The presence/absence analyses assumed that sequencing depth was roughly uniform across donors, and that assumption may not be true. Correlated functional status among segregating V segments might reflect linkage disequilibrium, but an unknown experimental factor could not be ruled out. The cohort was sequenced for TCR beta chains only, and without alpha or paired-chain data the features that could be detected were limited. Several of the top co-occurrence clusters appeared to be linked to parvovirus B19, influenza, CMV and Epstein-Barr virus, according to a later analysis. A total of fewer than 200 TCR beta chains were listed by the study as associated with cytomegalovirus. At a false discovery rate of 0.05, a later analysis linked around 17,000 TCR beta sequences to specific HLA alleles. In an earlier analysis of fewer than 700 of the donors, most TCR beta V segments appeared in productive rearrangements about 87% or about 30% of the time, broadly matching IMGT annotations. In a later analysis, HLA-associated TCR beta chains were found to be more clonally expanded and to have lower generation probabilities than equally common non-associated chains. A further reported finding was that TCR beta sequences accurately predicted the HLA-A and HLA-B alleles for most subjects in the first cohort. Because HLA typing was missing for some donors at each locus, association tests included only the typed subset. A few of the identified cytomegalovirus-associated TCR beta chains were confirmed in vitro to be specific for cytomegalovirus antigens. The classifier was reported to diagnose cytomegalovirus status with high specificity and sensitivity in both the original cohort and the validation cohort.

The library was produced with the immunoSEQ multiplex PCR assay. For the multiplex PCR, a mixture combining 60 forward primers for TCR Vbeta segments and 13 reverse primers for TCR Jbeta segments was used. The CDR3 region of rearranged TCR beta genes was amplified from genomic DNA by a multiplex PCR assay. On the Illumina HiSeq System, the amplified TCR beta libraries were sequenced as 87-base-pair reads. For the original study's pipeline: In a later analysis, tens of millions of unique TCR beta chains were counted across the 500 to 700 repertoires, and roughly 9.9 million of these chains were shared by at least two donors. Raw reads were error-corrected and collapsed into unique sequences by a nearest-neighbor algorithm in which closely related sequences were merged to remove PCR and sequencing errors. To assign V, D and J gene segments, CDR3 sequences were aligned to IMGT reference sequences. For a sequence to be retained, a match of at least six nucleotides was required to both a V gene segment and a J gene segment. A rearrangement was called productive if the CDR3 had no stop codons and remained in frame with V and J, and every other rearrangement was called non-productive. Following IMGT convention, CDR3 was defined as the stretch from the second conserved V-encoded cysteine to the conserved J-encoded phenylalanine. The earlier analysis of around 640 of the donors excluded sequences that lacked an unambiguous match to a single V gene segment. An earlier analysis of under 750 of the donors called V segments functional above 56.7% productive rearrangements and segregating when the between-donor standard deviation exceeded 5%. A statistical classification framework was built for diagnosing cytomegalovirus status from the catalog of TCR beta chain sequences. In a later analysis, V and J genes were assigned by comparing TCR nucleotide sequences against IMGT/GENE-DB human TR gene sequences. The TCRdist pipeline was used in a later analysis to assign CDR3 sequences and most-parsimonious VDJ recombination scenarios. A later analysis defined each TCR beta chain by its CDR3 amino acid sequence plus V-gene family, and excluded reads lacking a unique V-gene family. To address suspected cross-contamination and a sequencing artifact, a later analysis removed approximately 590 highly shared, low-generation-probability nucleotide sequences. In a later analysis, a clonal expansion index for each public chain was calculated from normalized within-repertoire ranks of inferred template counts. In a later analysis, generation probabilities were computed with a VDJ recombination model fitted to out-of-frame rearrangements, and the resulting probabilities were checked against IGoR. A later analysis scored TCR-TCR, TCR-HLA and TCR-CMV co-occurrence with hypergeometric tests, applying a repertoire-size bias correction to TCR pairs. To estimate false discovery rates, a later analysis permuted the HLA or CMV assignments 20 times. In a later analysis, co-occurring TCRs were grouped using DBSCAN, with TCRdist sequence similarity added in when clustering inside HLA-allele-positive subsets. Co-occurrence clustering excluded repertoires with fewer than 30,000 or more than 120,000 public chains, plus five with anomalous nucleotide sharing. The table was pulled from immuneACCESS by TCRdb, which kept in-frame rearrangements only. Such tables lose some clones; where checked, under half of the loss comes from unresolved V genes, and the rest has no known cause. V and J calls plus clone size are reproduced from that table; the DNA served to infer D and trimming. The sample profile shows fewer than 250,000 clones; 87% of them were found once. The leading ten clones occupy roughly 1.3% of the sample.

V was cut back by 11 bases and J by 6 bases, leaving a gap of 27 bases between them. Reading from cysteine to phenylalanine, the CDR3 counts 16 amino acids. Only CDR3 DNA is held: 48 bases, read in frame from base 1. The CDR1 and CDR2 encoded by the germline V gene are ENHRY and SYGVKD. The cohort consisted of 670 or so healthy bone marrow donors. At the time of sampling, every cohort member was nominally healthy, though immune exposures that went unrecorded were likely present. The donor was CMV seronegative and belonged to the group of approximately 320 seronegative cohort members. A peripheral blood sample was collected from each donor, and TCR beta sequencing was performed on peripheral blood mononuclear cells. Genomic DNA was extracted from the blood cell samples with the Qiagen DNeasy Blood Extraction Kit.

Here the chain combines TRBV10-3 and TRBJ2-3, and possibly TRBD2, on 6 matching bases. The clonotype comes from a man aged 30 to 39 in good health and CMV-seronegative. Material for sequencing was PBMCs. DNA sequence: TGTGCCGTATCGCCCCTTGGGGCGAAAGGGAGGGATACGCAGTATTTT. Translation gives CAVSPLGAKGRDTQYF.